This TCR beta chain derives from a study of chemoradiotherapy in HPV16-positive cancers. The CDR3 is 10 amino acids. Germline assignment: CDR1 LGHNA and CDR2 YNFKEQ. Trimming cost V 0 bases and J 12 bases, with 5 bases left between them. Generated by immunoSEQ multiplex PCR, the TCRdb table keeps only in-frame clones and is missing some. This sample has about 10,000 clones; approximately 79% occur once, and the top ten carry under 9.5%. Sampling was done from a patient who underwent chemoradiotherapy. This sequence was found in a human donor with HPV-associated anogenital cancer. The chain employs TRBV4-2 and TRBJ1-1, with D unclear. The CDR3 coding sequence is TGTGCCAGCAGCCAAGATAGAACTTTCTTT. This codes for CASSQDRTFF.